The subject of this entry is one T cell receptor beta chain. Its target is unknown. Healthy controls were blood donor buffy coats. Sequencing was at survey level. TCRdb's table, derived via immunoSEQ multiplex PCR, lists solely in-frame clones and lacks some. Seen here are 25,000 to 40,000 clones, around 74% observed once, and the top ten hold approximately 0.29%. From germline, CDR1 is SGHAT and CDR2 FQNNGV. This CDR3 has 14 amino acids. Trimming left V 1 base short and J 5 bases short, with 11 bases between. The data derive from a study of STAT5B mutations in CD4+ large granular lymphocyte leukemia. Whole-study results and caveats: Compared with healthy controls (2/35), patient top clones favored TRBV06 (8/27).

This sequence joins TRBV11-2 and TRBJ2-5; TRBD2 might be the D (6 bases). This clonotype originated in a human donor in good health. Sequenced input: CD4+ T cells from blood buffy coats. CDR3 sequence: CASSLASVGETQYF. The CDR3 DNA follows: TGTGCCAGCAGCTTAGCTAGCGTTGGGGAGACCCAGTACTTC.